This T cell receptor (beta chain) was identified in a study of blood T cell repertoires in COVID-19. As for the study in general: Sources were T cells, B-cell-depleted T cells, or PBMCs; the material itself was cDNA or gDNA.

Data came from immunoSEQ multiplex PCR; TCRdb stores just in-frame clones and leaves some out. The sample lists 40,000 to 55,000 clones, roughly nine tenths seen once, with around a quarter in the top ten. The CDR3 runs 15 residues. In germline, CDR1 is MNHEY, CDR2 SMNVEV (reference sequence). V lost 1 base and J lost 4, with 12 bases in between. Sequenced sample: peripheral blood. The chain links TRBV27 to TRBJ2-3, with D maybe TRBD1 (5 bases). This receptor was taken from a woman over 75 with acute or convalescent COVID-19. CDR3 sequence (DNA): TGTGCCAGCAGTTTATACCAGGGTCGGTCAGATACGCAGTATTTT. It yields the protein CASSLYQGRSDTQYF.